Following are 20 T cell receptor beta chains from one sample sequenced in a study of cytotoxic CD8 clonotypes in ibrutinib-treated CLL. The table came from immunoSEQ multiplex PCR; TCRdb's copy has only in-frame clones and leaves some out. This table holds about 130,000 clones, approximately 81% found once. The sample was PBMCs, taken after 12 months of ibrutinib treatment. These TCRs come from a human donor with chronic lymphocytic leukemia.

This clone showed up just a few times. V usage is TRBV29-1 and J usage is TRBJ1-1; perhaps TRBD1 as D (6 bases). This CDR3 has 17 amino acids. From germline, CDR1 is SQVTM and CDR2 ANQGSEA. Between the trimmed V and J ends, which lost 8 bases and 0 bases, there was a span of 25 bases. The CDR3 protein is CSTLGDTDPKMNTEAFF. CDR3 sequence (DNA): TGCAGCACCCTCGGGGACACCGACCCCAAAATGAACACTGAAGCTTTCTTT.

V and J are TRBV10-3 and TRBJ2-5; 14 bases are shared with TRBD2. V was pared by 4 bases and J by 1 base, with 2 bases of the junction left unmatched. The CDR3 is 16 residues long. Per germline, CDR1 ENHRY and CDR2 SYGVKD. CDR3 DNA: TGTGCCATCAGTGGGACTAGCGGGAGGATCCAAGAGACCCAGTACTTC. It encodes CAISGTSGRIQETQYF.

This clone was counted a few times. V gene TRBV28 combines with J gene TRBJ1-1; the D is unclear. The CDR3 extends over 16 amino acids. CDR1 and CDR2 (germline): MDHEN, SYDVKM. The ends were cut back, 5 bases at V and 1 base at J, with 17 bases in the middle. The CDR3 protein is CASSSHRVWPNTEAFF. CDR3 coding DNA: TGTGCCAGCAGTAGCCACCGAGTGTGGCCGAACACTGAAGCTTTCTTT.

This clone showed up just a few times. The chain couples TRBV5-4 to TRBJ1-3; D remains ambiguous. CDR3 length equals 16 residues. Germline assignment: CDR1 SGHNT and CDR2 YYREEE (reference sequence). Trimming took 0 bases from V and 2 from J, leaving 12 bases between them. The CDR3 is CASSLGRSTPGNTIYF. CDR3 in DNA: TGTGCCAGCAGCTTGGGCAGGTCTACCCCTGGAAACACCATATATTTT.

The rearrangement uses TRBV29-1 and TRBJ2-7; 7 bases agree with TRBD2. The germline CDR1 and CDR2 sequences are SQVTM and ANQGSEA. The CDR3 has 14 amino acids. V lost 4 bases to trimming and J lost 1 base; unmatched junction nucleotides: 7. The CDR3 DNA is TGCAGCGTTGTCGGGGGGACCGCGTCCTACGAGCAGTACTTC. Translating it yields CSVVGGTASYEQYF.

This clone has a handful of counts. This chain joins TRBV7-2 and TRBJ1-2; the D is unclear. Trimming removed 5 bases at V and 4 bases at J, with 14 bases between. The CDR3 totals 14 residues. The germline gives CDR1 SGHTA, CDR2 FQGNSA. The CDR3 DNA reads TGTGCCAGCAGCCCGCGACAAACTATCTATGGCTACACCTTC. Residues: CASSPRQTIYGYTF. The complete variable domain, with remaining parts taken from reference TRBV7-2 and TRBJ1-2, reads GAGVSQSPSNKVTEKGKDVELRCDPISGHTALYWYRQSLGQGLEFLIYFQGNSAPDKSGLPSDRFSAERTGGSVSTLTIQRTQQEDSAVYLCASSPRQTIYGYTFGSGTRLTVV.

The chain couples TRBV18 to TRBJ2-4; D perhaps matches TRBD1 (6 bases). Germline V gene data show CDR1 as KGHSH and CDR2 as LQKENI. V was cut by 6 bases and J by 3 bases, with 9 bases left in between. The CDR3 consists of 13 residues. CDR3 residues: CASSQGFKNIQYF. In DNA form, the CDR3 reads TGTGCCAGCTCCCAGGGGTTCAAAAACATTCAGTACTTC.

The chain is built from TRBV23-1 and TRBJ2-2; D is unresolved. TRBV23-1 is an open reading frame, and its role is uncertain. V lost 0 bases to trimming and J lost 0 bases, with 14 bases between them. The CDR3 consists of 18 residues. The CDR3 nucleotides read TGCGCCAGCAGTCAATCCCGCGTTAGGTTCGCGAACACCGGGGAGCTGTTTTTT. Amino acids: CASSQSRVRFANTGELFF.

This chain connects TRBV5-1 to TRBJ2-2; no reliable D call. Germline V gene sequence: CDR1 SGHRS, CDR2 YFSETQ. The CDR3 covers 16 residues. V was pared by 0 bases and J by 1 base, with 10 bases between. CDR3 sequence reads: CASSLGIVLNTGELFF. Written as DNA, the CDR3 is TGCGCCAGCAGCTTGGGGATTGTTCTGAACACCGGGGAGCTGTTTTTT.

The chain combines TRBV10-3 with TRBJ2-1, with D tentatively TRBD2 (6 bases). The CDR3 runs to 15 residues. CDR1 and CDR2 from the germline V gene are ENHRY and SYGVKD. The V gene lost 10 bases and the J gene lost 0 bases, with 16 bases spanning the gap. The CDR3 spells CATLSGTGSYNEQFF. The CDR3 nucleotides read TGTGCCACCCTCTCCGGGACTGGCTCCTACAATGAGCAGTTCTTC.

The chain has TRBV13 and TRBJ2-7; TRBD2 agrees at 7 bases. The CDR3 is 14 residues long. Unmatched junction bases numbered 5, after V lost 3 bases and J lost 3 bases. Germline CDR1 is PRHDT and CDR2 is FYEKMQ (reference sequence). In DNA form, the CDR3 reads TGTGCCAGCAGCTTCCGGGACTACAACTACGAGCAGTACTTC. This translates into CASSFRDYNYEQYF.

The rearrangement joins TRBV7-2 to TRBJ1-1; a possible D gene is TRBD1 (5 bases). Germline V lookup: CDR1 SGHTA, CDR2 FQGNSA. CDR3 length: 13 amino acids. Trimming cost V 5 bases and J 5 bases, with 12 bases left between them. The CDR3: CASSGTGGTEAFF. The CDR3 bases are TGTGCCAGCAGCGGGACCGGAGGGACTGAAGCTTTCTTT. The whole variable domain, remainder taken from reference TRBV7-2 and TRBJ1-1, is GAGVSQSPSNKVTEKGKDVELRCDPISGHTALYWYRQSLGQGLEFLIYFQGNSAPDKSGLPSDRFSAERTGGSVSTLTIQRTQQEDSAVYLCASSGTGGTEAFFGQGTRLTVV.

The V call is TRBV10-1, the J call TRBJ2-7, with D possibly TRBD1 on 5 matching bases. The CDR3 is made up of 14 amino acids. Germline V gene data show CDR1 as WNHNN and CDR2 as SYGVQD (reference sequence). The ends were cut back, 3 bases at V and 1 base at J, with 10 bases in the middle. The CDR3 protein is CASSDRAPSYEQYF. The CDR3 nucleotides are TGCGCCAGCAGTGACAGGGCGCCGTCCTACGAGCAGTACTTC.

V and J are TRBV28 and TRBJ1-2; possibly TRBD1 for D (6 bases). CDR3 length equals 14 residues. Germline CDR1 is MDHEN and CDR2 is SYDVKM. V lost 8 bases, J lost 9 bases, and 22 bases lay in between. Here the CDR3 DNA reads TGTGCCAGCTCAGTAAATATGGGGGCGACGAGCTACACCTTC. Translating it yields CASSVNMGATSYTF.

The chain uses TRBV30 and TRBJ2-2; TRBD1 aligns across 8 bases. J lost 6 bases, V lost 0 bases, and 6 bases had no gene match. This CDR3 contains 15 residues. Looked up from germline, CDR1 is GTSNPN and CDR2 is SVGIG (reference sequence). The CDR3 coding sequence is TGTGCCTGGAGTGTACAGGGACAGGATTCCGGGGAGCTGTTTTTT. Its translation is CAWSVQGQDSGELFF.

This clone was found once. The CDR3 sequence: CASSQEGLDWDNEQFF. The CDR3 nucleotides read TGTGCCAGCAGCCAAGAAGGACTAGACTGGGACAATGAGCAGTTCTTC. The chain is built from TRBV4-2 and TRBJ2-1; 7 nucleotides match TRBD2. Trimming cost V 0 bases and J 5 bases; bases outside gene matches: 7. The CDR3 runs 16 residues. Germline CDR1 LGHNA, CDR2 YNFKEQ.

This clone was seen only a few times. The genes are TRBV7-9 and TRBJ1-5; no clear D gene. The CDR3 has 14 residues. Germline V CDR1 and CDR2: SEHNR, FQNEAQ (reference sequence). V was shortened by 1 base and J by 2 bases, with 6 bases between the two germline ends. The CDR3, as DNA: TGTGCCAGCAGCTTAGGGGCAGGCAATCAGCCCCAGCATTTT. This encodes CASSLGAGNQPQHF. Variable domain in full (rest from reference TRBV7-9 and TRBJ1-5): DTGVSQNPRHKITKRGQNVTFRCDPISEHNRLYWYRQTLGQGPEFLTYFQNEAQLEKSRLLSDRFSAERPKGSFSTLEIQRTEQGDSAMYLCASSLGAGNQPQHFGDGTRLSIL.

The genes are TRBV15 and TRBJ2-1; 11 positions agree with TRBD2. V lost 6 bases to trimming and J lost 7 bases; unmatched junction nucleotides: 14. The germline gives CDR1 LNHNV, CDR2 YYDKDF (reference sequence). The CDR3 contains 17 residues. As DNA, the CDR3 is TGTGCCACCAGACCCACTAGCGGGAGAATCCTCGGGAATGAGCAGTTCTTC. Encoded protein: CATRPTSGRILGNEQFF.

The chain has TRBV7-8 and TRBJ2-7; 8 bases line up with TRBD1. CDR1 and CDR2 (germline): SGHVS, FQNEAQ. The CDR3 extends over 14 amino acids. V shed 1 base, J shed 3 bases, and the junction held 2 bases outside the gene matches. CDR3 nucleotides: TGTGCCAGCAGCTTAGGGACAGGGATCTACGAGCAGTACTTC. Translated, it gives CASSLGTGIYEQYF.

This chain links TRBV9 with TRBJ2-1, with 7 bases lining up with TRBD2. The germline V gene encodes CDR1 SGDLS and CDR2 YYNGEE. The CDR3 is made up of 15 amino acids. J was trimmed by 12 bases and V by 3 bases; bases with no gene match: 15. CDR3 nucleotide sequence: TGTGCCAGCAGCGCGTACTCCGGGACTACCTTACGGCAGTTCTTC. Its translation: CASSAYSGTTLRQFF.